This record concerns one T cell receptor (beta chain) sequence. It has no known antigen specificity. The input lacks base qualities; no much larger clone sits a single base away. The CDR3 spans 13 residues, from the cysteine through the phenylalanine. Kept here is only the CDR3 DNA, which spans 39 bases and is read in frame from base 1. From the germline V gene (reference sequence), CDR1 is LNHDA and CDR2 is SQIVND. Between the V and J ends, shortened by 4 bases and 1 base respectively, the junction contains 8 bases. Patients were selected for having adequate residual fresh-frozen tumor tissue and more than two years of available survival data. None of the glioblastoma patients carried an isocitrate dehydrogenase mutation, although molecular status otherwise varied. PBMC collection took place before vaccination, two weeks after the third vaccination, and at tumor progression if progression occurred. The Qiagen DNeasy Blood extraction Kit was used to extract genomic DNA.

The data belong to a study of glioma-infiltrating T cells after dendritic cell vaccination (dated by TCRdb to about 2016). At the level of the whole study: The cohort comprised approximately 15 glioblastoma patients from Phase I and II dendritic cell vaccination trials, 9 newly diagnosed and 6 with recurrent disease. Between 2003 and 2012, patients were given autologous tumor lysate-pulsed dendritic cell vaccination. In glioblastoma patients vaccinated with dendritic cells, deep sequencing of TCR beta CDR3 regions served to measure the amount of tumor-infiltrating lymphocytes and to compare repertoires between tumor and blood. The vaccine was prepared from monocyte-derived dendritic cells that were cultured for seven to eight days with IL-4 and GM-CSF and then pulsed overnight with autologous tumor lysate. Three intradermal dendritic cell vaccine injections were administered to patients at biweekly intervals in the arm below the axilla. TCR sequencing metrics, including TIL content and tumor-blood repertoire overlap, were correlated with survival after dendritic cell vaccination. General study outcomes and caveats: TCR clonality showed no direct relationship with survival, which suggests that a diverse polyclonal response may matter. Higher estimated pretreatment TIL content predicted longer time to progression and overall survival after dendritic cell vaccination. The three-group TCR overlap response model was characterized as speculative, and prospective validation of the model was stated to be required. The cohort was small and heterogeneous, only a few patients had full blood and tumor sets, and even fewer had initial-recurrent tumor pairs.

Using the immunoSEQ assay, TCRB CDR3 regions were amplified from roughly 2 micrograms of genomic DNA, or from all available DNA when less than that was on hand. The multiplex PCR relied on 60 forward primers for TCR V beta segments and 13 reverse primers for J beta segments. To estimate the number of reads per starting template, synthetic control templates were added to each sample at limiting dilution. Sequencing produced 87 bp reads on the Illumina HiSeq System. On the authors' methods: PCR and sequencing errors were removed by a nearest neighbor algorithm that merged closely related sequences. TCR overlap was defined as the percentage of unique tumor TCR beta sequences that were also present in the same patient's peripheral blood. Here the immuneACCESS table is served through TCRdb, limited to in-frame sequences with V and J called. Missing clones are a known gap in these copies; in checked studies unresolved V genes cover under half, and the rest lacks a known reason. Clone size and the V and J calls come from that table; the DNA yielded D and trimming. The sample table holds 100,000 or so clones, of which more than 75% were seen once. The leading ten clones occupy approximately 14% of the sample.

The chain is encoded by TRBV19 joined to TRBJ2-7, with TRBD2 perhaps the D gene, on 6 matching bases. This TCR came from a human donor with glioblastoma. Sequenced here: blood, sampled before dendritic cell vaccination. For the CDR3, the sequence is CASSRRGSYEQYF. The nucleotides read TGTGCCAGTAGTAGGCGGGGATCCTACGAGCAGTACTTC.